What follows are 15 T cell receptor beta chains derived from one specimen sequenced in a study of T cell changes during pregnancy in multiple sclerosis. TCRdb's table, derived via immunoSEQ multiplex PCR, lists solely in-frame clones and lacks some. The table lists fewer than 65,000 clones, 90% to 95% of them singletons. The specimen comprised peripheral blood, sampled in the third trimester of pregnancy. The receptors come from a female donor in good health, enrolled as a control in a pregnancy study.

A single count supports this clone. This chain links TRBV18 with TRBJ1-3; D gene unclear. The V and J ends lost 2 bases and 4 bases respectively, with 12 bases between them. CDR3 length: 15 amino acids. Germline V lookup: CDR1 KGHSH, CDR2 LQKENI. CDR3 in amino acids: CASSPVAGPGNTIYF. CDR3 bases: TGTGCCAGCTCACCAGTGGCGGGTCCGGGAAACACCATATATTTT. Looking up the rest from reference TRBV18 and TRBJ1-3 gives the full variable domain: NAGVMQNPRHLVRRRGQEARLRCSPMKGHSHVYWYRQLPEEGLKFMVYLQKENIIDESGMPKERFSAEFPKEGPSILRIQQVVRGDSAAYFCASSPVAGPGNTIYFGEGSWLTVV.

The chain recombines TRBV15 with TRBJ1-4; D might be TRBD1 (6 bases). Trimming cost V 0 bases and J 0 bases, with 8 bases left between them. Germline V gene lookup returns CDR1 LNHNV and CDR2 YYDKDF (reference sequence). The length of the CDR3 is 16 residues. The CDR3 sequence: CATSRENRATNEKLFF. The CDR3 DNA reads TGTGCCACCAGCAGAGAGAACAGGGCAACTAATGAAAAACTGTTTTTT.

This clone appeared a single time. V usage is TRBV2 and J usage is TRBJ1-2, with 11 bases that match TRBD1. From germline, CDR1 is SNHLY and CDR2 FYNNEI. Losses at the gene ends were 10 bases for V and 0 bases for J; bases not matched to a gene: 10. This CDR3 has 16 amino acids. The CDR3 reads CANLGQGVIANYGYTF. CDR3 coding DNA: TGTGCCAACCTGGGACAGGGGGTGATAGCTAACTATGGCTACACCTTC.

Here the CDR3 reads CASSVIAGPKNIQYF. The CDR3 DNA is TGTGCCAGCAGTGTCATAGCGGGACCCAAAAACATTCAGTACTTC. This chain links TRBV25-1 with TRBJ2-4; 8 positions match TRBD2. CDR1 MGHDK and CDR2 SYGVNS come from the germline V gene. The CDR3 has 15 amino acids. J gave up 2 bases and V 4 bases, and 4 bases lay outside the gene matches.

This clone was found once. The V gene is TRBV7-6, the J gene TRBJ2-3; 8 bases are a match to TRBD2. V gave up 2 bases and J gave up 1 base; unmatched junction bases: 2. Per the germline V gene, CDR1 is SGHVS and CDR2 is FNYEAQ. This CDR3 is built from 15 residues. In DNA, the CDR3 is TGTGCCAGCAGCTTAATAGCGGGACGCACAGATACGCAGTATTTT. The encoded protein is CASSLIAGRTDTQYF.

This clone was seen just once. The chain carries TRBV19 and TRBJ2-3; TRBD2 might be the D (6 bases). Trimming shortened V by 7 bases and J by 6 bases, and 14 bases separated the two germline ends. The CDR3 spans 13 residues. The germline gives CDR1 LNHDA, CDR2 SQIVND (reference sequence). The CDR3, as DNA: TGTGCCAGTACCACAATTGCGGGGGATACGCAGTATTTT. As protein: CASTTIAGDTQYF.

The chain couples TRBV7-9 to TRBJ2-7; 10 bases are a match to TRBD2. The CDR3 runs to 19 residues. V was pared by 3 bases and J by 5 bases, with 19 bases of the junction left unmatched. CDR1 is SEHNR, CDR2 FQNEAQ, per germline (reference sequence). DNA of the CDR3: TGTGCCAGCAGCTTTCCCGGAGGGCTAGCGGGGGCCAATAAGGACGAGCAGTACTTC. Protein product: CASSFPGGLAGANKDEQYF.

The V gene is TRBV6-5, the J gene TRBJ2-5, with 7 bases identical to TRBD1. This CDR3 contains 15 residues. Germline values: CDR1 MNHEY, CDR2 SVGAGI. Trimming at V came to 7 bases and at J to 5 bases, leaving 13 bases not matched to a gene. The CDR3 here is CASTPLTGSGETQYF. The DNA for the CDR3 is TGTGCCAGCACCCCCCTGACAGGGTCCGGGGAGACCCAGTACTTC.

This chain links TRBV6-5 with TRBJ1-1, with a tentative D call TRBD1 (5 bases). Germline CDR1 reads MNHEY; CDR2 reads SVGAGI. CDR3 length equals 13 residues. V lost 2 bases to trimming and J lost 7 bases, with 11 bases between them. CDR3 bases: TGTGCCAGCAGTTACGACGTGGGGGGTGAAGCTTTCTTT. It codes for CASSYDVGGEAFF.

The rearrangement joins TRBV7-9 to TRBJ1-5, with 7 bases aligning to TRBD1. Germline-derived CDR1 and CDR2 are SEHNR and FQNEAQ (reference sequence). With V trimmed by 1 base and J by 6 bases, 6 bases remained unmatched. This CDR3 comprises 15 residues. DNA of the CDR3: TGTGCCAGCAGCTTAGGGGGACAGAGCGGTCAGCCCCAGCATTTT. Amino acids: CASSLGGQSGQPQHF.

The chain combines TRBV28 with TRBJ2-7; D is perhaps TRBD1 (5 bases). The CDR3 covers 12 residues. V gave up 5 bases and J gave up 7 bases, with 12 bases separating them. Germline V gene sequence: CDR1 MDHEN, CDR2 SYDVKM. The CDR3: CASSTQGREQYF. The CDR3 DNA is TGTGCCAGCAGTACTCAGGGTCGGGAGCAGTACTTC.

V and J are TRBV4-1 and TRBJ2-1; 9 bases agree with TRBD1. J gave up 1 base and V 0 bases, and 7 bases lay outside the gene matches. Germline CDR1 is MGHRA and CDR2 is YSYEKL. There are 18 residues in the CDR3. The CDR3 protein is CASSQDPNGQGSYNEQFF. CDR3 in DNA: TGCGCCAGCAGCCAAGACCCCAACGGACAGGGGTCCTACAATGAGCAGTTCTTC.

The chain is built from TRBV6-1 and TRBJ1-6, with D hard to call. This CDR3 region has 13 residues. Germline V gene sequence: CDR1 MNHNS, CDR2 SASEGT. Trimming took 2 bases from V and 8 from J, leaving 7 bases between them. This CDR3 is CASSEIGDSPLHF. In nucleotides, the CDR3 is TGTGCCAGCAGTGAAATCGGGGATTCACCCCTCCACTTT.

V and J are TRBV2 and TRBJ2-7, with D possibly TRBD1 on 6 matching bases. CDR3 length equals 16 residues. Germline V gene lookup returns CDR1 SNHLY and CDR2 FYNNEI. The V end lost 5 bases, the J end lost 7 bases, and 24 bases lay between the germline ends. CDR3 DNA: TGTGCCAGCAGTTTCCCCGGTGACCGTACAGGGAGTGAGCAGTACTTC. This codes for CASSFPGDRTGSEQYF.

V gene TRBV9 combines with J gene TRBJ2-3, with 15 bases aligning to TRBD2. Germline V gene lookup returns CDR1 SGDLS and CDR2 YYNGEE. The trim removed 4 bases at V and 4 bases at J, leaving 7 bases unmatched. The CDR3 runs 17 residues. The CDR3 DNA reads TGTGCCAGCAGCTGGACTAGCGGGGGGGATATGTCAGATACGCAGTATTTT. Its protein is CASSWTSGGDMSDTQYF.